This record concerns one TCR beta chain sequence. The sample contains more than one DNA sequence encoding this CDR3. CDR3 length: 12 amino acids. The V end lost 5 bases, the J end lost 2 bases, and 6 bases lay between the germline ends. The data originate from a study of blood T cell repertoires in COVID-19. The method was immunoSEQ multiplex PCR; TCRdb's version includes in-frame clones alone and lacks a portion of them. The top ten hold roughly 15% of the sample, which has around 33,000 clones, roughly 75% seen once. The TCR was taken from a man older than 75 with active or convalescent COVID-19. The chain joins TRBV12-3 or TRBV12-4 to TRBJ1-2; tentative D call: TRBD1 (6 bases). The sequencing input was peripheral blood. DNA of the CDR3: TGTGCCAGCAGTACAGGGAACTATGGCTACACCTTC. This encodes CASSTGNYGYTF.